Listed below are T cell receptor beta chains from one sample, sequenced in a study of cytomegalovirus exposure and HLA in healthy donors. TCRdb's copy holds only in-frame clones and misses some; the assay was immunoSEQ multiplex PCR. The table lists 160,000 or so clones, around 81% of them singletons. Material: PBMCs. Source of these receptors: a woman in her 40s in good health and CMV-seronegative. Both conserved end residues are part of each CDR3. Fields, in order: V gene, clone size, J gene, D gene, CDR3 length, CDR3 protein, CDR3 DNA. D genes are given only for firm matches. Clone size, where shown, is once, few, many, or a class for clones that have expanded.

v_call: TRBV6-1; clone_size: NA; j_call: TRBJ1-1; d_call: NA; cdr3_length: 13; cdr3_aa: CASSAREGTEAFF; cdr3_nt: TGTGCCAGCAGTGCCAGGGAAGGCACTGAAGCTTTCTTT
v_call: TRBV6-5; clone_size: NA; j_call: TRBJ1-2; d_call: NA; cdr3_length: 12; cdr3_aa: CASGPGYYGYTF; cdr3_nt: TGTGCCAGCGGTCCAGGGTACTATGGCTACACCTTC
v_call: TRBV5-1; clone_size: NA; j_call: TRBJ2-7; d_call: NA; cdr3_length: 15; cdr3_aa: CASSLAPGDAYEQYF; cdr3_nt: TGCGCCAGCAGCTTGGCACCGGGAGACGCCTACGAGCAGTACTTC
v_call: TRBV11-3; clone_size: NA; j_call: TRBJ2-3; d_call: NA; cdr3_length: 14; cdr3_aa: CASSLRGRGDTQYF; cdr3_nt: TGTGCCAGCAGCTTAAGAGGGCGAGGGGATACGCAGTATTTT
v_call: TRBV28; clone_size: few; j_call: TRBJ2-1; d_call: TRBD2; cdr3_length: 17; cdr3_aa: CASRGTSGFSSYNEQFF; cdr3_nt: TGTGCCAGCAGGGGTACTAGCGGGTTTAGCTCCTACAATGAGCAGTTCTTC
v_call: TRBV9; clone_size: NA; j_call: TRBJ2-3; d_call: NA; cdr3_length: 16; cdr3_aa: CASSVDGRGGTDTQYF; cdr3_nt: TGTGCCAGCAGCGTAGACGGGAGAGGGGGCACAGATACGCAGTATTTT
v_call: TRBV2; clone_size: few; j_call: TRBJ1-1; d_call: NA; cdr3_length: 11; cdr3_aa: CASGGVTEAFF; cdr3_nt: TGTGCCAGCGGGGGGGTAACTGAAGCTTTCTTT
v_call: TRBV5-4; clone_size: NA; j_call: TRBJ2-3; d_call: TRBD2; cdr3_length: 17; cdr3_aa: CASRRDSSGRAGDTQYF; cdr3_nt: TGTGCCAGCAGACGCGACTCTAGCGGGAGGGCGGGAGATACGCAGTATTTT
v_call: TRBV7-9; clone_size: NA; j_call: TRBJ2-3; d_call: TRBD2; cdr3_length: 16; cdr3_aa: CASSLLSGSPTDTQYF; cdr3_nt: TGTGCCAGCAGCTTACTTAGCGGGAGTCCCACAGATACGCAGTATTTT
v_call: TRBV6-5; clone_size: NA; j_call: TRBJ2-5; d_call: TRBD2; cdr3_length: 14; cdr3_aa: CASKPGLAAETQYF; cdr3_nt: TGTGCCAGCAAACCGGGACTAGCAGCGGAGACCCAGTACTTC
v_call: TRBV5-1; clone_size: once; j_call: TRBJ2-5; d_call: TRBD2; cdr3_length: 12; cdr3_aa: CASSGEGETQYF; cdr3_nt: TGCGCCAGCAGCGGGGAGGGGGAGACCCAGTACTTC
v_call: TRBV9; clone_size: NA; j_call: TRBJ2-1; d_call: NA; cdr3_length: 13; cdr3_aa: CASSVGFGNEQFF; cdr3_nt: TGTGCCAGCAGCGTAGGTTTCGGCAATGAGCAGTTCTTC
v_call: TRBV2; clone_size: NA; j_call: TRBJ1-2; d_call: NA; cdr3_length: 12; cdr3_aa: CASREGTDRYTF; cdr3_nt: TGTGCCAGCAGGGAGGGGACGGATCGCTACACCTTC
v_call: TRBV9; clone_size: NA; j_call: TRBJ1-4; d_call: NA; cdr3_length: 16; cdr3_aa: CASSVGGRESSEKLFF; cdr3_nt: TGTGCCAGCAGCGTGGGAGGGAGGGAGAGCAGTGAAAAACTGTTTTTT
v_call: TRBV6-5; clone_size: NA; j_call: TRBJ1-1; d_call: NA; cdr3_length: 16; cdr3_aa: CASSYSQATSNTEAFF; cdr3_nt: TGTGCCAGCAGTTACTCCCAGGCCACCTCGAACACTGAAGCTTTCTTT
v_call: TRBV6-1; clone_size: NA; j_call: TRBJ2-7; d_call: TRBD2; cdr3_length: 17; cdr3_aa: CASSEKGLAGGFYEQYF; cdr3_nt: TGTGCCAGCAGTGAAAAGGGACTAGCGGGAGGGTTCTACGAGCAGTACTTC
v_call: TRBV7-2; clone_size: NA; j_call: TRBJ1-4; d_call: TRBD1; cdr3_length: 15; cdr3_aa: CASSTRDREGEKLFF; cdr3_nt: TGTGCCAGCAGCACTCGGGACAGGGAGGGAGAAAAACTGTTTTTT
v_call: TRBV7-6; clone_size: NA; j_call: TRBJ2-3; d_call: TRBD2; cdr3_length: 16; cdr3_aa: CASSLVGTSGPDTQYF; cdr3_nt: TGTGCCAGCAGCTTAGTAGGGACTAGCGGGCCAGATACGCAGTATTTT
v_call: TRBV5-1; clone_size: NA; j_call: TRBJ1-2; d_call: NA; cdr3_length: 15; cdr3_aa: CASSADSSPGMGYTF; cdr3_nt: TGCGCCAGCAGCGCGGACAGCTCCCCCGGCATGGGCTACACCTTC
v_call: TRBV2; clone_size: NA; j_call: TRBJ2-5; d_call: NA; cdr3_length: 15; cdr3_aa: CASSVGRGQQETQYF; cdr3_nt: TGTGCCAGCAGTGTCGGAAGAGGGCAGCAAGAGACCCAGTACTTC
v_call: TRBV6-1; clone_size: NA; j_call: TRBJ1-4; d_call: TRBD1; cdr3_length: 15; cdr3_aa: CASSPGQGPNEKLFF; cdr3_nt: TGTGCCAGCAGTCCAGGACAGGGACCTAATGAAAAACTGTTTTTT
v_call: TRBV13; clone_size: NA; j_call: TRBJ2-1; d_call: TRBD1; cdr3_length: 13; cdr3_aa: CASSSTGDPEQFF; cdr3_nt: TGTGCCAGCAGCTCGACAGGGGACCCCGAGCAGTTCTTC
v_call: TRBV28; clone_size: NA; j_call: TRBJ2-1; d_call: TRBD1; cdr3_length: 17; cdr3_aa: CASRTLLGQGALDEQFF; cdr3_nt: TGTGCCAGCAGAACCTTACTGGGGCAGGGGGCGCTGGATGAGCAGTTCTTC
v_call: TRBV15; clone_size: NA; j_call: TRBJ2-3; d_call: NA; cdr3_length: 17; cdr3_aa: CATSRDRAGARTDTQYF; cdr3_nt: TGTGCCACCAGCAGAGACAGGGCAGGGGCCCGCACAGATACGCAGTATTTT
v_call: TRBV7-7; clone_size: NA; j_call: TRBJ2-1; d_call: NA; cdr3_length: 15; cdr3_aa: CASSLEVGAINEQFF; cdr3_nt: TGTGCTAGCAGCTTAGAAGTGGGAGCGATAAATGAGCAGTTCTTC
v_call: TRBV27; clone_size: NA; j_call: TRBJ1-5; d_call: NA; cdr3_length: 13; cdr3_aa: CASSLLGGQPQHF; cdr3_nt: TGTGCCAGCAGTTTATTAGGCGGCCAGCCCCAGCATTTT
v_call: TRBV6-1; clone_size: NA; j_call: TRBJ2-7; d_call: NA; cdr3_length: 14; cdr3_aa: CASSEVWTVYEQYF; cdr3_nt: TGTGCCAGCAGTGAAGTTTGGACAGTCTACGAGCAGTACTTC